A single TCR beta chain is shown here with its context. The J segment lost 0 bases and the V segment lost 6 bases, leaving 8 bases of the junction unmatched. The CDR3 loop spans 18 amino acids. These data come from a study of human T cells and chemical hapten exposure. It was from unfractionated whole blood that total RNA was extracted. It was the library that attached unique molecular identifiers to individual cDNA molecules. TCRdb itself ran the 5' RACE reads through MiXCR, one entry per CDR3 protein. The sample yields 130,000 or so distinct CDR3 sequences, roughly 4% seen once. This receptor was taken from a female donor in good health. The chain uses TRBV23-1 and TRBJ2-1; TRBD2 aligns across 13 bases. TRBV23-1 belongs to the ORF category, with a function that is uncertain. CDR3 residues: CASRWRTSGGGSYNEQFF. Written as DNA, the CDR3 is TGCGCCAGCAGGTGGAGGACTAGCGGGGGAGGCTCCTACAATGAGCAGTTCTTC.